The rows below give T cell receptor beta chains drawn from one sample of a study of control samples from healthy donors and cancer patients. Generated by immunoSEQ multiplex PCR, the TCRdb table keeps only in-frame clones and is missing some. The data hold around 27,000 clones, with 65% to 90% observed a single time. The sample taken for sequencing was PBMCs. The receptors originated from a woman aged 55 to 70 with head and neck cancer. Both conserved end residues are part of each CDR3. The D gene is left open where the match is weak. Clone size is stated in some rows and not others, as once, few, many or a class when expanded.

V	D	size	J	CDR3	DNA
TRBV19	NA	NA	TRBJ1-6	CASSTQQKSNSPLHF	TGTGCCAGTAGTACCCAACAGAAATCGAATTCACCCCTCCACTTT
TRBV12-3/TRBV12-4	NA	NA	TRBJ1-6	CASSSYSRAPLHF	TGTGCCAGCAGTTCGTACAGCAGGGCACCCCTCCACTTT
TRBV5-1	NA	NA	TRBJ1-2	CASREGQGVDGYTF	TGCGCCAGCAGGGAGGGCCAAGGGGTCGATGGCTACACCTTC
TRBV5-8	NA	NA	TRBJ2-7	CASSSMTESSYEQYF	TGTGCCAGCAGCTCGATGACAGAGAGCTCCTACGAGCAGTACTTC
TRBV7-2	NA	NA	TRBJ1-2	CASSLDTQHQTNYGYTF	TGTGCCAGCAGCTTAGACACCCAACACCAAACAAACTATGGCTACACCTTC
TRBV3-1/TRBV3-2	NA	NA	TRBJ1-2	CASSQPEVGGYTF	TGTGCCAGCAGCCAACCCGAAGTGGGTGGCTACACCTTC
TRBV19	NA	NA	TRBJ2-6	CASSTPTLAGANVLTF	TGTGCCAGTAGTACCCCCACGTTAGCTGGGGCCAACGTCCTGACTTTC
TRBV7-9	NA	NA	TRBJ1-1	CASSYGDTEAFF	TGTGCCAGCAGCTACGGGGACACTGAAGCTTTCTTT
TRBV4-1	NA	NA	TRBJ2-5	CASSQDGTQGTQYF	TGCGCCAGCAGCCAAGATGGGACGCAAGGGACCCAGTACTTC
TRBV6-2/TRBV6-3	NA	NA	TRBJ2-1	CASSYTSFNEQFF	TGTGCCAGCAGCTATACTAGTTTCAATGAGCAGTTCTTC
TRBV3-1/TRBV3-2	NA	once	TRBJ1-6	CASSLRTPIHNSPLHF	TGTGCCAGCAGCTTAAGGACTCCCATTCATAATTCACCCCTCCACTTT
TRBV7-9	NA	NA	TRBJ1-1	CASSRQQGTEAFF	TGTGCCAGCAGTCGACAGCAAGGTACTGAAGCTTTCTTT
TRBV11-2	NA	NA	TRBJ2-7	CASSLDLVHEQYF	TGTGCCAGCAGCTTAGATCTCGTACACGAGCAGTACTTC
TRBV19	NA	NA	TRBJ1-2	CASSIGQGSGYGYTF	TGTGCCAGTAGTATCGGGCAGGGGTCGGGCTATGGCTACACCTTC
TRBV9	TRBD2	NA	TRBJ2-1	CASSVGGVTLYNEQFF	TGTGCCAGCAGCGTGGGGGGGGTTACCCTTTACAATGAGCAGTTCTTC
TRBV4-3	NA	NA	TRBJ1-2	CASSQGYSANYGYTF	TGCGCCAGCAGCCAAGGATACAGCGCAAACTATGGCTACACCTTC
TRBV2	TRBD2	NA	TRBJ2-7	CASGTSGSYEQYF	TGTGCCAGCGGGACTAGCGGGAGCTACGAGCAGTACTTC
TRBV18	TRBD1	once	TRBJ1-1	CASSLGQGIAEAFF	TGTGCCAGCTCACTAGGACAGGGAATAGCTGAAGCTTTCTTT
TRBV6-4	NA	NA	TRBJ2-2	CASGPTPGTGELFF	TGTGCCAGCGGCCCGACACCAGGAACCGGGGAGCTGTTTTTT
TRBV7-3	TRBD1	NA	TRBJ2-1	CASSPQGATYNEQFF	TGTGCCAGCAGCCCACAGGGGGCGACCTACAATGAGCAGTTCTTC
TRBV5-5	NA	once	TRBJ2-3	CASSLGLGGTDTQYF	TGTGCCAGCAGCTTGGGGCTAGGTGGGACAGATACGCAGTATTTT
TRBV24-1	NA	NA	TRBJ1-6	CATSDGNSPLHF	TGTGCCACCAGTGACGGCAATTCACCCCTCCACTTT
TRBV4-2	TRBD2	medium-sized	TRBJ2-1	CASSLLTSAYSYNEQFF	TGTGCCAGCAGCCTCCTAACTAGCGCATACTCCTACAATGAGCAGTTCTTC
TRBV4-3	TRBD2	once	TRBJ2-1	CASSPGLADYNEQFF	TGCGCCAGCAGCCCGGGACTAGCCGATTACAATGAGCAGTTCTTC
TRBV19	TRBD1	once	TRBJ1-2	CASSILRTGGQSYNYGYTF	TGTGCCAGTAGTATATTGAGGACAGGGGGCCAGTCTTATAACTATGGCTACACCTTC
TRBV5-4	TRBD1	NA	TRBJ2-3	CASSPGTGGRSDTQYF	TGTGCCAGCAGCCCTGGGACAGGGGGCAGGTCAGATACGCAGTATTTT
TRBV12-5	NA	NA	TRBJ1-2	CASGLPTGEWYGYTF	TGTGCTAGTGGTTTGCCGACTGGCGAGTGGTATGGCTACACCTTC
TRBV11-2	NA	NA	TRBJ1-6	CASSPQTVNNSPLHF	TGTGCCAGCAGCCCACAGACAGTAAATAATTCACCCCTCCACTTT
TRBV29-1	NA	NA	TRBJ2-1	CSVENWRNNEQFF	TGCAGCGTTGAAAATTGGAGAAACAATGAGCAGTTCTTC
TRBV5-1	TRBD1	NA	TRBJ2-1	CASSLEGQIIDEQFF	TGCGCCAGCAGCTTGGAGGGACAGATAATAGATGAGCAGTTCTTC
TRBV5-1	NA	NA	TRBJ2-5	CASSSQGIFGETQYF	TGCGCCAGCAGCTCACAGGGCATCTTTGGGGAGACCCAGTACTTC
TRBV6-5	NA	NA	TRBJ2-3	CASLGGLDTQYF	TGTGCCAGCTTGGGGGGATTAGATACGCAGTATTTT
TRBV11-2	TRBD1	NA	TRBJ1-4	CASSLGGTGHEKLFF	TGTGCCAGCAGCTTAGGGGGGACAGGGCATGAAAAACTGTTTTTT
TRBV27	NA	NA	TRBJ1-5	CASSYSGNQPQHF	TGTGCCAGCAGTTATTCGGGGAATCAGCCCCAGCATTTT
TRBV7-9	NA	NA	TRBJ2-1	CATGGDNEQFF	TGTGCCACCGGCGGCGATAATGAGCAGTTCTTC
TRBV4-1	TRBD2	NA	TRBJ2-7	CASSQVSGFYEQYF	TGCGCCAGCAGCCAAGTTAGCGGGTTCTACGAGCAGTACTTC
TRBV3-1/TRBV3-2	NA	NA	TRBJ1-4	CASSQDHLSNEKLFF	TGTGCCAGCAGCCAAGATCATCTCAGTAACGAAAAACTGTTTTTT